The clone carrying this T cell receptor beta chain was detected many times. The data are from a study of T cells in Graves' hyperthyroidism and ophthalmopathy. What was amplified from RNA transcripts were TCR beta CDR3 regions. The HTBI primer set served for first-round RT-PCR of the TCR CDR3. TCRdb redid the calling of the multiplex PCR reads with MiXCR, one entry per CDR3 protein. The sample lists 650,000 to 850,000 distinct CDR3 sequences, 18% occurring once. Germline V lookup: CDR1 LGHDT, CDR2 YNNKEL (reference sequence). This CDR3 spans 17 amino acids. Trimming removed 0 bases from V and 0 bases from J; junction bases left unmatched: 5.

The clonotype was recovered from a woman aged 50 to 60 with Graves' hyperthyroidism that later progressed to Graves' ophthalmopathy. This chain links TRBV3-1 with TRBJ1-5; 7 bases map to TRBD1. Sequencing was done on a sample of blood. The DNA of the CDR3 is TGTGCCAGCAGCCAAGACGCAGGGGGAACTAGCAATCAGCCCCAGCATTTT. Translating it yields CASSQDAGGTSNQPQHF.